The 16 T cell receptor beta chains listed next were all sequenced from one sample in a study of blood T cell repertoires in COVID-19. Generated by immunoSEQ multiplex PCR, the TCRdb table keeps only in-frame clones and is missing some. The sample yields just over 75,000 clones, roughly 87% seen once. The sample comprised peripheral blood. These receptors were collected from a woman older than 75 with active or convalescent COVID-19.

The chain is built from TRBV5-4 and TRBJ1-2; D is ambiguous. The CDR3 runs to 13 residues. V was trimmed by 4 bases and J by 4 bases, leaving 11 bases between them. Germline loops: CDR1 SGHNT, CDR2 YYREEE (reference sequence). The CDR3 coding sequence is TGTGCCAGCAGCCCCCCCCCAGGCTATGGCTACACCTTC. It encodes CASSPPPGYGYTF.

The J gene is TRBJ1-3, the V gene TRBV24-1; TRBD1 matches at 9 bases. Germline assignment: CDR1 KGHDR and CDR2 SFDVKD. The V segment lost 3 bases and the J segment 8 bases; nucleotides outside the gene matches: 7. There are 15 residues in the CDR3. CDR3 in amino acids: CATSDPGTGRYTIYF. The CDR3 coding sequence is TGTGCCACCAGTGATCCCGGGACAGGGCGATACACCATATATTTT.

This clone was counted a few times. The rearrangement joins TRBV30 to TRBJ1-2; D is possibly TRBD1 (5 bases). V lost 4 bases to trimming and J lost 4 bases, with 13 bases between them. The CDR3 is 13 residues long. The germline CDR1 and CDR2 sequences are GTSNPN and SVGIG (reference sequence). CDR3 nucleotide sequence: TGTGCCTGGACGACAGAACCCCTCTATGGCTACACCTTC. Translated: CAWTTEPLYGYTF.

The V call is TRBV14, the J call TRBJ1-1, with no clear D. The CDR3 consists of 13 residues. CDR1 and CDR2 (germline): SGHDN, FVKESK. V shed 4 bases and J shed 5 bases, with 11 bases lying between them. This CDR3 reads CASSRPRKTEAFF. The CDR3, as DNA: TGTGCCAGCAGCCGCCCGAGGAAAACTGAAGCTTTCTTT.

The chain is built from TRBV5-6 and TRBJ2-5, with 10 bases identical to TRBD2. J lost 5 bases, V lost 0 bases, and 7 bases had no gene match. The germline V gene has CDR1 SGHDT and CDR2 YYEEEE. The CDR3 has 16 residues. As DNA, the CDR3 is TGTGCCAGCAGCTTGGTCGAGCGGGGGGGCCTTGAGACCCAGTACTTC. Translating gives CASSLVERGGLETQYF.

The chain uses TRBV7-2 and TRBJ2-7; 11 bases match TRBD2. This CDR3 spans 14 amino acids. Germline values: CDR1 SGHTA, CDR2 FQGNSA. The V segment lost 0 bases and the J segment 6 bases; nucleotides outside the gene matches: 1. The CDR3 DNA is TGTGCCAGCAGCTTAGCTAGCGGGGGGGCCGAGCAGTACTTC. It yields the protein CASSLASGGAEQYF.

V usage is TRBV18 and J usage is TRBJ1-3; D not resolved. The CDR3 is 13 residues long. Trimming cost V 7 bases and J 0 bases, with 7 bases left between them. CDR1 and CDR2 from the germline V gene are KGHSH and LQKENI. CDR3 loop: CASYDSSGNTIYF. DNA of the CDR3: TGTGCCAGCTATGATAGCTCTGGAAACACCATATATTTT.

The rearrangement uses TRBV5-1 and TRBJ1-4, with D maybe TRBD1 (6 bases). This CDR3 has 16 amino acids. Trimming shortened V by 4 bases and J by 3 bases, and 16 bases separated the two germline ends. CDR1 is SGHRS, CDR2 YFSETQ, per germline. Here the CDR3 DNA reads TGCGCCAGCAGCAGTAATACAGGGAACGCTAATGAAAAACTGTTTTTT. Protein product: CASSSNTGNANEKLFF.

The chain has TRBV7-8 and TRBJ2-1; a weak D match, TRBD1 (6 bases). From germline, CDR1 is SGHVS and CDR2 FQNEAQ. The CDR3 length is 15 residues. The V gene lost 2 bases and the J gene lost 6 bases, with 14 bases spanning the gap. CDR3 protein: CASSLYRVPSNEQFF. CDR3 nucleotide sequence: TGTGCCAGCAGCTTATACAGGGTTCCGTCCAATGAGCAGTTCTTC.

There are many counts of this clone. V gene TRBV4-1 combines with J gene TRBJ2-1; a weak D match, TRBD2 (5 bases). Trimming shortened V by 0 bases and J by 3 bases, and 15 bases separated the two germline ends. From germline, CDR1 is MGHRA and CDR2 YSYEKL. CDR3 size: 17 residues. DNA of the CDR3: TGCGCCAGCAGCCAAGATGAGGAAAGGGAGCGCTACAATGAGCAGTTCTTC. Its protein is CASSQDEERERYNEQFF.

V and J are TRBV18 and TRBJ2-1; D uncertain. The germline V gene encodes CDR1 KGHSH and CDR2 LQKENI. CDR3 size: 17 residues. Trimming removed 6 bases at V and 0 bases at J, with 18 bases between. CDR3 bases: TGTGCCAGCTCGACTCAGCCGGCCCGAGCCTCCTACAATGAGCAGTTCTTC. Protein product: CASSTQPARASYNEQFF.

The chain links TRBV5-1 to TRBJ2-7, with a weak D call TRBD1 (7 bases). Germline V gives CDR1 SGHRS, CDR2 YFSETQ. The CDR3 loop spans 13 amino acids. Trimming left V 6 bases short and J 7 bases short, with 17 bases between. Here the CDR3 reads CASTEAGGREQYF. Here the CDR3 DNA reads TGCGCCAGCACAGAGGCAGGGGGGAGGGAGCAGTACTTC.

This clone is deemed medium-sized (0.01 to 0.1%). V usage is TRBV11-3 and J usage is TRBJ1-1; D uncertain. This CDR3 comprises 12 residues. V was pared by 3 bases and J by 1 base, with 3 bases between. Looked up from germline, CDR1 is SGHNT and CDR2 is YENEEA. The CDR3 loop is CASSFQNTEAFF. The CDR3 DNA reads TGTGCCAGCAGCTTTCAGAACACTGAAGCTTTCTTT.

The CDR3: CASSDPRSGRASDTQYF. The CDR3 DNA follows: TGTGCCAGCAGCGACCCTCGAAGCGGGAGGGCCAGTGATACGCAGTATTTT. The gene calls are TRBV7-2 and TRBJ2-3; 10 bases fit TRBD2. Losses at the gene ends were 5 bases for V and 6 bases for J; bases not matched to a gene: 14. This CDR3 comprises 17 residues. Germline CDR1 is SGHTA and CDR2 is FQGNSA.

This clone was seen a single time. The chain is built from TRBV7-2 and TRBJ1-1, with 7 nucleotides matching TRBD1. The CDR3 runs to 13 residues. Per germline, CDR1 SGHTA and CDR2 FQGNSA. J was trimmed by 5 bases and V by 4 bases; bases with no gene match: 4. The CDR3 DNA reads TGTGCCAGCAGCTGGGACAGTAAGACTGAAGCTTTCTTT. Translation gives CASSWDSKTEAFF.

The chain links TRBV4-1 to TRBJ1-4, with D hard to call. V was clipped by 7 bases and J by 3 bases, with 15 bases between them. The CDR3 totals 15 residues. The germline CDR1 and CDR2 sequences are MGHRA and YSYEKL. The CDR3 here is CASNSWASANEKLFF. The CDR3 coding sequence is TGCGCCAGCAACTCGTGGGCCTCGGCTAATGAAAAACTGTTTTTT.